The T cell receptor beta chain under discussion was sequenced for a study of T cells in Graves' hyperthyroidism and ophthalmopathy. Remarks on this clonotype: Its antigen is not identified.

Using RNA transcripts as the source, TCR beta CDR3 regions were amplified. TCR CDR3 underwent first-round RT-PCR with the HTBI primer set. TCRdb ran MiXCR on the multiplex PCR reads and lists one entry per CDR3 protein. The profile shows 600,000 to 900,000 distinct CDR3 sequences, about 15% of them singletons. General study results and limits: Stable hyperthyroidism was separated from ophthalmopathy by a model based on 13 V-J features.

The germline V gene has CDR1 LGHNA and CDR2 YSLEER. Between the trimmed V and J ends, which lost 0 bases and 2 bases, there was a span of 15 bases. The CDR3 runs to 17 residues. Diagnosis of hyperthyroidism was new in patients aged 18 to 65, and its duration was under 2 months. Any patient presenting with uncontrolled infection, other autoimmune disease, pregnancy or lactation was left out. Around 9.8 ml fresh peripheral blood yielded the PBMCs. The chain uses TRBV4-3 and TRBJ2-3; no reliable D call. This TCR derives from a man between 18 and 35 years old with Graves' hyperthyroidism. Sequences were obtained from blood. Written as DNA, the CDR3 is TGCGCCAGCAGCCAAGATCCCACCCTATCATTCACAGATACGCAGTATTTT. Amino acid sequence: CASSQDPTLSFTDTQYF.